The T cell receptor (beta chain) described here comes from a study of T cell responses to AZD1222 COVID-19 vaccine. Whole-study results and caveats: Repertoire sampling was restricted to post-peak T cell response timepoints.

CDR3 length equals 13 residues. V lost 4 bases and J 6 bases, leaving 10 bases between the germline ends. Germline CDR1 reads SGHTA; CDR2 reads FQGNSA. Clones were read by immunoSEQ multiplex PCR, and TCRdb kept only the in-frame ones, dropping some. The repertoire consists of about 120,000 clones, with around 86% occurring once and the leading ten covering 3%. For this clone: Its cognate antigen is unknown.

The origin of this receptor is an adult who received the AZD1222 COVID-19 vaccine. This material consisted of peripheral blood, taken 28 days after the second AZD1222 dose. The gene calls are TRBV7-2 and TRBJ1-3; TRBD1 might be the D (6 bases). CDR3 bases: TGTGCCAGCAGCTCAGGGGCCGAAAACACCATATATTTT. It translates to CASSSGAENTIYF.